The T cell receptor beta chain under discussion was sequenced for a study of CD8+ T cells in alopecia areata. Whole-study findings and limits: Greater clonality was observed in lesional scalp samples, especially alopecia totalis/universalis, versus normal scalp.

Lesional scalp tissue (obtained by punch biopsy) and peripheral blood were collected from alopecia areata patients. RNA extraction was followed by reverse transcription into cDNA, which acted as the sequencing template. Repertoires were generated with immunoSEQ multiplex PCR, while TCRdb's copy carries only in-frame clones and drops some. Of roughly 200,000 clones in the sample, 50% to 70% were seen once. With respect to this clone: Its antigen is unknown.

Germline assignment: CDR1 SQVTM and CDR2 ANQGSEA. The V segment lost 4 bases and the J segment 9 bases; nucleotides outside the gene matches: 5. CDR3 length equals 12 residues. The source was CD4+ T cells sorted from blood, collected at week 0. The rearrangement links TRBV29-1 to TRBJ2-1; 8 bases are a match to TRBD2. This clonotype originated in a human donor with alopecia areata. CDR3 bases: TGCAGCGTTGTGACAGCGGGGGTTGAGCAGTTCTTC. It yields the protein CSVVTAGVEQFF.